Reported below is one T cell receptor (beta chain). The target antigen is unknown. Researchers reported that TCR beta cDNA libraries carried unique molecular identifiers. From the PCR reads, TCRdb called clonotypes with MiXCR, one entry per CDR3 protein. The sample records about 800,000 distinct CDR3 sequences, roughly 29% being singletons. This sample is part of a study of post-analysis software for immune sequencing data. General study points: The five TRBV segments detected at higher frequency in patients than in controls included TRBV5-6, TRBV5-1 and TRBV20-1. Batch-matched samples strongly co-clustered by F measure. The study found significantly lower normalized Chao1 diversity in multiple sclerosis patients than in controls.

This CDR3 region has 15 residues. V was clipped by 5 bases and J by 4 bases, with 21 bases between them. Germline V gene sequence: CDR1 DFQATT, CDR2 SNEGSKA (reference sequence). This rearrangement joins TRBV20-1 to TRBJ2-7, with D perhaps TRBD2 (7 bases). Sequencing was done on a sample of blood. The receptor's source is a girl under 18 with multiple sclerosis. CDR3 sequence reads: CSAGTPKSGVYEQYF. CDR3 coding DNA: TGCAGTGCTGGGACACCTAAGAGCGGGGTATACGAGCAGTACTTC.